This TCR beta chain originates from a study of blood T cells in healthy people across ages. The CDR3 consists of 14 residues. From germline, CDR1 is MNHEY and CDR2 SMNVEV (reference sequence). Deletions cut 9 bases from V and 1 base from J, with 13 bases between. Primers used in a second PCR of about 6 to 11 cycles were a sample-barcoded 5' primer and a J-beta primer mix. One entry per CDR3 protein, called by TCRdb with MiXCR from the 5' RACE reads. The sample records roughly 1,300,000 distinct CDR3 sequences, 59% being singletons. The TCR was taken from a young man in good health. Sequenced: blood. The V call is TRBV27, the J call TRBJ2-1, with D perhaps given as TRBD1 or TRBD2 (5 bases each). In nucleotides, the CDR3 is TGTGCCAGTAGCCGGGACGCATCCTACAATGAGCAGTTCTTC. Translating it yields CASSRDASYNEQFF.